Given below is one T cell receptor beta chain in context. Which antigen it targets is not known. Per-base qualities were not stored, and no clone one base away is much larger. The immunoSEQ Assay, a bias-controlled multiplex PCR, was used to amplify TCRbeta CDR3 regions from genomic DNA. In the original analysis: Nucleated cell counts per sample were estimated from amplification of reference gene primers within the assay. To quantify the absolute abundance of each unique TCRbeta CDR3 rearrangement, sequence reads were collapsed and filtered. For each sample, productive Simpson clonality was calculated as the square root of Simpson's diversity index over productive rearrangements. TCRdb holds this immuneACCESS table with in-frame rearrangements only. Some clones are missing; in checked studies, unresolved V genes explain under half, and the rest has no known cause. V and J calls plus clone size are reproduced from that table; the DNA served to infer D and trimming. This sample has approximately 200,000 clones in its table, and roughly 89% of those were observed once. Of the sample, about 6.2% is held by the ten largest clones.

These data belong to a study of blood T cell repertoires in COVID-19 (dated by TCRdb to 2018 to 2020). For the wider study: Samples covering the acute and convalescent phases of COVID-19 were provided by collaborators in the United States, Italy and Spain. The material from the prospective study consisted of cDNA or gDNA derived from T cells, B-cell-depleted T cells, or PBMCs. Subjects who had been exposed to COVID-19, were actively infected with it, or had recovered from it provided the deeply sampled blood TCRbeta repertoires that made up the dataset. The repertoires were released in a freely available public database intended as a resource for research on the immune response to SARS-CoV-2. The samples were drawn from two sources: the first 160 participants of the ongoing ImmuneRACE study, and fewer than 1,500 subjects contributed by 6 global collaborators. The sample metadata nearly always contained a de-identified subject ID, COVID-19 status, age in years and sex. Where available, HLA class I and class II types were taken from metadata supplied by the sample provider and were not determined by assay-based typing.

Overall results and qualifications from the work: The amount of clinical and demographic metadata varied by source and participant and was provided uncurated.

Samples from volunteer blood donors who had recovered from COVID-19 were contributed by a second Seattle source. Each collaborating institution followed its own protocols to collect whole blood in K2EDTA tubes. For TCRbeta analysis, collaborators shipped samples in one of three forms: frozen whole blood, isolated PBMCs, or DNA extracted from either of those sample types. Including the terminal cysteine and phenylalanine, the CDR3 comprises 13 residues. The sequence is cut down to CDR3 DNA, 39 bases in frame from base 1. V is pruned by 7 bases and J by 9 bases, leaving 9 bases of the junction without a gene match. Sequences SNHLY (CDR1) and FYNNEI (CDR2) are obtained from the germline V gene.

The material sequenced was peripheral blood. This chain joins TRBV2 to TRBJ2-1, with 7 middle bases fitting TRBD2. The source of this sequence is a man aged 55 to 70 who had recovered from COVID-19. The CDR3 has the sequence CASTLTSRGEQFF. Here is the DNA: TGTGCCAGCACACTGACTAGCCGGGGTGAGCAGTTCTTC.